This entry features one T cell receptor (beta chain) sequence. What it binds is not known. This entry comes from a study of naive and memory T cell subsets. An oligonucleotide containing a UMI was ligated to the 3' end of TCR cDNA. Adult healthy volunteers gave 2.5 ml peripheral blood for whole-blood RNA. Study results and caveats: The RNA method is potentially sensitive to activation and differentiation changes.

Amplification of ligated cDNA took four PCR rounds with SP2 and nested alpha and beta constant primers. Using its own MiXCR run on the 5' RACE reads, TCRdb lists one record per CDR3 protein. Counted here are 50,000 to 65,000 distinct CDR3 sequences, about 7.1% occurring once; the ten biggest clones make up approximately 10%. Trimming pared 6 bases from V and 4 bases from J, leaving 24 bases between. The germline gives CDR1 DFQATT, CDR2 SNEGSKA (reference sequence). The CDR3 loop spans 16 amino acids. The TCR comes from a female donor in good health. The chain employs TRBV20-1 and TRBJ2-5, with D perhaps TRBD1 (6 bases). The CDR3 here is CSAAPAGAQFGETQYF. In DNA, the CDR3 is TGCAGTGCAGCACCGGCAGGGGCGCAATTCGGAGAGACCCAGTACTTC.